Each of the 30 T cell receptor beta chains below was sequenced from the same sample in a study of vaccination and CD4 T cells after COVID-19. These receptors' antigens are unknown. The treatment was: roughly 11-day PBMC culture with coronavirus spike peptide pools or control peptides (ViraFEST assay). Scientists ran DNA taken from cultured CD4+ T cells through the Oncomine TCR Beta short-read assay for sequencing. TCRdb reprocessed the PCR reads via MiXCR and lists one record per CDR3 protein. The data show around 16,000 distinct CDR3 sequences, around 37% seen once. Sequencing input: cultured CD4+ T cells from blood. Receptors originate from a human donor with COVID-19.

The chain combines TRBV4-2 with TRBJ2-5; weak D call: TRBD1 (5 bases). CDR1 is LGHNA, CDR2 YNFKEQ, per germline. Trimming pared 11 bases from V and 1 base from J, leaving 8 bases between. The CDR3 is made up of 11 amino acids. CDR3: CAEDSQETQYF. The CDR3 DNA reads TGTGCCGAAGACAGCCAAGAGACCCAGTACTTC.

CDR3 in amino acids: CASSLQGRGASNEQFF. The CDR3 DNA reads TGTGCCAGCAGCCTCCAGGGGAGGGGGGCTAGCAATGAGCAGTTCTTC. The chain links TRBV7-2 to TRBJ2-1, with a weak D call TRBD2 (7 bases). This CDR3 region has 16 residues. Between the trimmed V and J ends, which lost 5 bases and 6 bases, there was a span of 20 bases. CDR1 and CDR2 from the germline V gene are SGHTA and FQGNSA.

This clonotype was seen more than once but under ten times. V is TRBV24-1 and J is TRBJ2-5, with unresolved D. Trimming took 7 bases from V and 2 from J, leaving 10 bases between them. Germline values: CDR1 KGHDR, CDR2 SFDVKD. The CDR3 runs 13 residues. The CDR3 sequence is CATRAGKQETQYF. DNA for the CDR3: TGTGCCACCAGAGCAGGAAAACAAGAGACCCAGTACTTC.

This clonotype was observed a handful of times. This chain links TRBV7-6 with TRBJ1-5; no clear D gene. The CDR3 sequence is 15 residues long. V was trimmed by 1 base and J by 0 bases, leaving 7 bases between them. CDR1 and CDR2 from the germline V gene are SGHVS and FNYEAQ. DNA for the CDR3: TGTGCCAGCAGCTTAGGGGTGAATAGCAATCAGCCCCAGCATTTT. Translated: CASSLGVNSNQPQHF.

The rearrangement joins TRBV6-1 to TRBJ2-7; no reliable D call. V was trimmed by 7 bases and J by 1 base, leaving 8 bases between them. CDR1 MNHNS and CDR2 SASEGT come from the germline V gene. CDR3 length: 12 amino acids. CDR3 sequence reads: CASTDKSYEQYF. CDR3 in DNA: TGTGCCAGCACCGATAAATCCTACGAGCAGTACTTC.

The genes are TRBV2 and TRBJ2-5, with 10 bases that match TRBD2. The V gene's germline CDR1 is SNHLY and CDR2 FYNNEI. V lost 6 bases, J lost 2 bases, and 9 bases stayed unmatched. This CDR3 contains 16 residues. Here the CDR3 reads CASRATSGDIQETQYF. The CDR3, as DNA: TGTGCCAGCAGAGCCACTAGCGGGGACATTCAAGAGACCCAGTACTTC.

The chain employs TRBV7-2 and TRBJ1-6; no reliable D call. V dropped 1 base and J dropped 9 bases, with 7 bases sitting between them. Per the germline V gene, CDR1 is SGHTA and CDR2 is FQGNSA. CDR3 length: 13 amino acids. CDR3 residues: CASSLGFTSPLHF. The CDR3 nucleotides read TGTGCCAGCAGCTTAGGGTTTACTTCACCCCTCCACTTT.

This clonotype has just a few counts. The chain carries TRBV7-2 and TRBJ1-2; D is possibly TRBD1 (5 bases). V shed 5 bases and J shed 5 bases, with 15 bases lying between them. Germline V CDR1 and CDR2: SGHTA, FQGNSA. The CDR3 is made up of 14 amino acids. In DNA form, the CDR3 reads TGTGCCAGCAGCCCCCGGGAGGGGAATTATGGCTACACCTTC. As protein: CASSPREGNYGYTF.

The rearrangement uses TRBV19 and TRBJ1-5; D call uncertain. Between the trimmed V and J ends, which lost 7 bases and 6 bases, there was a span of 25 bases. Per germline, CDR1 LNHDA and CDR2 SQIVND (reference sequence). The CDR3 loop spans 17 amino acids. CDR3 nucleotide sequence: TGTGCCAGTACCCCAGCGGGTGGGAGAACCTCCTCTCAGCCCCAGCATTTT. Its protein is CASTPAGGRTSSQPQHF. Filled out from reference TRBV19 and TRBJ1-5, the complete variable domain reads DGGITQSPKYLFRKEGQNVTLSCEQNLNHDAMYWYRQDPGQGLRLIYYSQIVNDFQKGDIAEGYSVSREKKESFPLTVTSAQKNPTAFYLCASTPAGGRTSSQPQHFGDGTRLSIL.

This clonotype was seen only a few times. The chain uses TRBV7-8 and TRBJ1-2; 7 positions agree with TRBD1. The ends lost 2 bases at V and 6 bases at J; junction bases unmatched: 15. The CDR3 is made up of 17 amino acids. Per germline, CDR1 SGHVS and CDR2 FQNEAQ. DNA of the CDR3: TGTGCCAGCAGCTTATTCGTTGTAACAGGGGTCGGCAATGGCTACACCTTC. This encodes CASSLFVVTGVGNGYTF.

The V call is TRBV9, the J call TRBJ2-7, with TRBD1 matching 12 bases. Germline trimming cut 4 bases from V and 9 bases from J; bases unmatched to any gene: 17. CDR1 SGDLS and CDR2 YYNGEE come from the germline V gene. The length of the CDR3 is 17 residues. The CDR3 DNA is TGTGCCAGCAGCCTATGGGACAGGGGGCCCCCCTACGAGGGGCAGTACTTC. It specifies CASSLWDRGPPYEGQYF.

This chain uses TRBV20-1 with TRBJ1-1; D is perhaps TRBD1 (5 bases). Trimming took off 4 bases at V and 1 base at J, with 19 bases between the two ends. Germline loops: CDR1 DFQATT, CDR2 SNEGSKA (reference sequence). CDR3 length equals 16 residues. CDR3 protein: CSATRPKGGANTEAFF. The DNA for the CDR3 is TGCAGTGCTACCCGGCCGAAGGGAGGGGCGAACACTGAAGCTTTCTTT.

This clonotype is medium-sized by share. The gene calls are TRBV20-1 and TRBJ1-5, with 7 bases aligning to TRBD1. The CDR3 contains 13 residues. Germline V gene data show CDR1 as DFQATT and CDR2 as SNEGSKA (reference sequence). Germline trimming cut 5 bases from V and 3 bases from J; bases unmatched to any gene: 4. CDR3 in DNA: TGCAGTGCTGGGGGACAGTACAATCAGCCCCAGCATTTT. As protein: CSAGGQYNQPQHF.

V and J are TRBV2 and TRBJ2-7; the D call may be TRBD1 or TRBD2 (5 bases each). Germline lookup yields CDR1 SNHLY and CDR2 FYNNEI. The CDR3 is 12 amino acids. V dropped 4 bases and J dropped 5 bases, with 9 bases sitting between them. CDR3 region: CASSVGGHEQYF. The CDR3 DNA reads as TGTGCCAGCAGTGTTGGGGGTCACGAGCAGTACTTC.

The chain employs TRBV28 and TRBJ2-7; D may be TRBD1 or TRBD2 (6 bases each). CDR3 length: 15 amino acids. V lost 4 bases and J 3 bases, leaving 16 bases between the germline ends. From germline, CDR1 is MDHEN and CDR2 SYDVKM. CDR3 bases: TGTGCCAGCAGTTCCCCGGGGGACACCTTCTACGAGCAGTACTTC. Amino acids: CASSSPGDTFYEQYF.

This clonotype is termed medium-sized. The CDR3 reads CASSYSGGSNYGYTF. The CDR3 nucleotides are TGTGCCAGCAGTTACTCGGGGGGTAGTAACTATGGCTACACCTTC. The chain recombines TRBV6-5 with TRBJ1-2; TRBD1 might be the D (5 bases). Trimming pared 0 bases from V and 1 base from J, leaving 9 bases between. The CDR3 spans 15 residues. From germline, CDR1 is MNHEY and CDR2 SVGAGI.

This sequence joins TRBV24-1 and TRBJ1-1; D is unresolved. Trimming stripped 3 bases from V and 3 bases from J, with 13 bases between. The germline gives CDR1 KGHDR, CDR2 SFDVKD. The CDR3 has 15 amino acids. CDR3 sequence (DNA): TGTGCCACCAGTGATCCCAGTGAGGGATACACTGAAGCTTTCTTT. This translates into CATSDPSEGYTEAFF.

The chain joins TRBV7-2 to TRBJ2-3; no reliable D call. Germline assignment: CDR1 SGHTA and CDR2 FQGNSA. The V end lost 3 bases, the J end lost 2 bases, and 9 bases lay between the germline ends. The CDR3 runs 14 residues. The DNA for the CDR3 is TGTGCCAGCAGCTTTGGCGGAAACACAGATACGCAGTATTTT. Protein: CASSFGGNTDTQYF.

The genes are TRBV7-9 and TRBJ1-2; the match to TRBD1 covers 7 bases. Germline V gene lookup returns CDR1 SEHNR and CDR2 FQNEAQ (reference sequence). The CDR3 runs 15 residues. The V segment lost 5 bases and the J segment 4 bases; nucleotides outside the gene matches: 10. In DNA form, the CDR3 reads TGTGCCAGCAGCCAGGTTACAGGGGATTTCTATGGCTACACCTTC. Its translation: CASSQVTGDFYGYTF.

Only a few counts were recorded for this clonotype. The chain combines TRBV15 with TRBJ2-5, with D perhaps matching TRBD1 or TRBD2 (6 bases each). The CDR3 length is 14 residues. Germline V gives CDR1 LNHNV, CDR2 YYDKDF (reference sequence). Trimming pared 0 bases from V and 7 bases from J, leaving 12 bases between. CDR3 in DNA: TGTGCCACCAGCAGAGATCAGGGGAGGATGACCCAGTACTTC. Its protein is CATSRDQGRMTQYF.

This clonotype was detected a few times. V and J are TRBV19 and TRBJ1-6; 7 nucleotides match TRBD1. After removal of 8 bases from V and 5 bases from J, the junction contained 12 bases not matched to a gene. The CDR3 consists of 16 residues. Germline CDR1 reads LNHDA; CDR2 reads SQIVND (reference sequence). The CDR3 here is CASSPMGRGDNSPLHF. The CDR3 nucleotides are TGTGCCAGTTCCCCGATGGGCAGGGGGGATAATTCACCCCTCCACTTT.

The chain has TRBV2 and TRBJ2-7; 9 bases are shared with TRBD2. Germline-derived CDR1 and CDR2 are SNHLY and FYNNEI. Trimming cost V 4 bases and J 5 bases; bases outside gene matches: 9. The CDR3 has 15 amino acids. CDR3 protein: CASSGRVAGDHEQYF. CDR3 bases: TGTGCCAGCAGTGGGCGCGTAGCGGGGGACCACGAGCAGTACTTC.

J is TRBJ1-6 and V is TRBV6-1, with 9 bases that match TRBD1. CDR1 is MNHNS, CDR2 SASEGT, per germline. The CDR3 is 19 residues long. The V gene end was trimmed by 6 bases and the J gene end by 9 bases; junction bases not matched to a gene: 21. The CDR3 coding sequence is TGTGCCAGCAGACCGCAAGGACAGGGGTCCATCCGTAGTGCTTCACCCCTCCACTTT. It codes for CASRPQGQGSIRSASPLHF.

The rearrangement links TRBV19 to TRBJ1-1; possible D gene TRBD1, 6 bases. Trimming removed 4 bases at V and 8 bases at J, with 11 bases between. Looked up from germline, CDR1 is LNHDA and CDR2 is SQIVND (reference sequence). This CDR3 is 12 amino acids long. The CDR3 loop reads CASSKQGSEAFF. The CDR3 bases are TGTGCCAGTAGTAAACAGGGTTCAGAAGCTTTCTTT.

V and J are TRBV19 and TRBJ1-5; TRBD1 matches 7 bases. Germline lookup yields CDR1 LNHDA and CDR2 SQIVND (reference sequence). The CDR3 has 16 amino acids. Trimming cost V 4 bases and J 0 bases; bases outside gene matches: 6. CDR3 residues: CASSTTGKHSNQPQHF. The DNA of the CDR3 is TGTGCCAGTAGTACGACAGGGAAACATAGCAATCAGCCCCAGCATTTT.

This clonotype was seen a handful of times. The CDR3 sequence: CASKTTGIPDTQYF. Here the CDR3 DNA reads TGTGCCAGCAAGACGACAGGGATCCCGGATACGCAGTATTTT. The chain joins TRBV12-3 or TRBV12-4 to TRBJ2-3, with 7 nucleotides matching TRBD1. The CDR3 sequence is 14 residues long. V trimming: 7 bases; J trimming: 6 bases; junction bases outside the gene matches: 10.

The chain recombines TRBV5-5 with TRBJ2-2; D might be TRBD1 or TRBD2, each matching 5 bases. Trimming cost V 2 bases and J 6 bases, with 8 bases left between them. This CDR3 is built from 13 residues. CDR1 SGHKS and CDR2 YYEKEE come from the germline V gene (reference sequence). In DNA form, the CDR3 reads TGTGCCAGCAGCTTCCAGGGACCCGGGGAGCTGTTTTTT. Protein sequence: CASSFQGPGELFF.

This clonotype was found a few times. The rearrangement links TRBV20-1 to TRBJ2-5; 13 bases match TRBD2. V dropped 5 bases and J dropped 6; count of bases not matched to a gene: 6. The CDR3 is made up of 14 amino acids. Germline values: CDR1 DFQATT, CDR2 SNEGSKA (reference sequence). Here the CDR3 reads CSALTSGGIKTQYF. As DNA, the CDR3 is TGCAGTGCTTTGACTAGCGGGGGGATCAAGACCCAGTACTTC.

This clonotype counts as medium-sized. The chain is built from TRBV7-6 and TRBJ2-7, with 12 nucleotides matching TRBD1. There are 16 residues in the CDR3. CDR1 and CDR2 from the germline V gene are SGHVS and FNYEAQ. The junction had 10 bases not matched to a gene; V was cut back by 4 bases and J by 6 bases. The DNA for the CDR3 is TGTGCCAGCAGCTCAAATCCGGGACAGGGGGCGCGCGAGCAGTACTTC. Its translation: CASSSNPGQGAREQYF.

This clonotype has more than one count but fewer than ten. This sequence joins TRBV6-1 and TRBJ1-2; TRBD1 might be the D (6 bases). The CDR3 spans 14 residues. Germline values: CDR1 MNHNS, CDR2 SASEGT. V lost 3 bases and J 6 bases, leaving 14 bases between the germline ends. CDR3: CASSDLGAWHGYTF. Here the CDR3 DNA reads TGTGCCAGCAGTGATCTGGGGGCGTGGCATGGCTACACCTTC.